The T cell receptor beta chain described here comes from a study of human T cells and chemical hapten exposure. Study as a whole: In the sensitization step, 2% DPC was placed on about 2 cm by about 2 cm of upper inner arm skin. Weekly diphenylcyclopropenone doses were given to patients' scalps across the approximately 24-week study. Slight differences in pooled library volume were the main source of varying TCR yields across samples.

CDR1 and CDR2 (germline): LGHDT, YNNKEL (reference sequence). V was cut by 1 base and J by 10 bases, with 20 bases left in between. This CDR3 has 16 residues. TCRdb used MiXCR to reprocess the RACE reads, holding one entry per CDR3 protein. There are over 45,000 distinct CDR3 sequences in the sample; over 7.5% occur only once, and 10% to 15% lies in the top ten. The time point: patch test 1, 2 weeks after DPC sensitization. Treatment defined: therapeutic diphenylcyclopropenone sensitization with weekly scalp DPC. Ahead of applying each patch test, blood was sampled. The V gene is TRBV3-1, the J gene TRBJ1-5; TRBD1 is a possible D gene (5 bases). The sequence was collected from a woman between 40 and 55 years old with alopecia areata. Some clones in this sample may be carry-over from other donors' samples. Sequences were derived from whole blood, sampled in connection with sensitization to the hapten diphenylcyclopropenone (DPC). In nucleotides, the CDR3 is TGTGCCAGCAGCCAAGGGAGGCAGGGCCCGAGGAATCCCCAGCATTTT. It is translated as CASSQGRQGPRNPQHF.